This T cell receptor beta chain came from a study of cytomegalovirus exposure and HLA in healthy donors. The overall study: The platform used for the roughly 120 validation repertoires matched that of the roughly 670 first-cohort repertoires, a later analysis reported.

General observations from the study: It was approximately 170 TCR beta chains that were listed as cytomegalovirus-associated.

The data were produced by immunoSEQ multiplex PCR, yet TCRdb's version contains in-frame clones alone and is incomplete. The sample lists 300,000 or so clones; around 90% were seen once. Worth noting for this clone: Its target is unknown.

An approximately 120-subject validation cohort, separate from the roughly 680-subject first cohort, supplied the donors. From germline, CDR1 is LNHNV and CDR2 YYDKDF (reference sequence). CDR3 size: 16 residues. Losses at the gene ends were 2 bases for V and 6 bases for J; bases not matched to a gene: 4. Sequenced material: PBMCs. The clonotype was recovered from a young man in good health and CMV-seronegative. This chain uses TRBV15 with TRBJ2-1; 13 nucleotides align to TRBD2. The CDR3 reads CATSRSRLAGGNEQFF. The CDR3 region has the DNA TGTGCCACCAGCAGATCCCGACTAGCGGGGGGCAATGAGCAGTTCTTC.